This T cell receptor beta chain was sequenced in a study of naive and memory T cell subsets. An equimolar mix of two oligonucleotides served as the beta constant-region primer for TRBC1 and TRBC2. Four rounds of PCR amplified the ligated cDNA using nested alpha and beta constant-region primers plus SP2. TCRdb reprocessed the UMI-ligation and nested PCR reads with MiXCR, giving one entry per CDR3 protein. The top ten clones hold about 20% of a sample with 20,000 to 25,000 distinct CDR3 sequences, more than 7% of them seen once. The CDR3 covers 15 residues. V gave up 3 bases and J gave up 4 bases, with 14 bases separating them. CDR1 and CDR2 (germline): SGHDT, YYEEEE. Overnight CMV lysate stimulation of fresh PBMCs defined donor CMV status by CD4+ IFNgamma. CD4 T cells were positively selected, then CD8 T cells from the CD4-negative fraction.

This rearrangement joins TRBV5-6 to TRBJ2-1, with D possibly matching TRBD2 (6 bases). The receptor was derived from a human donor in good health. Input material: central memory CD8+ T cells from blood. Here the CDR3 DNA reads TGTGCCAGCAGCTCCCGAGGAGGGGCGTACAATGAGCAGTTCTTC. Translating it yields CASSSRGGAYNEQFF.